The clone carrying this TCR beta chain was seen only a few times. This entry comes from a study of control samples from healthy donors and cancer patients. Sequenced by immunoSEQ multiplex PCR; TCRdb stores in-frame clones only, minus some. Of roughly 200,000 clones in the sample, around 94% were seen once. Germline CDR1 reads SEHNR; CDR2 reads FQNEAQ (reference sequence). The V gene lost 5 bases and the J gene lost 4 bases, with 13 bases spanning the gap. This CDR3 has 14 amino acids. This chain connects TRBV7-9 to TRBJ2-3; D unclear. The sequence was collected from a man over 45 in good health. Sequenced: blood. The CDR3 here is CASSQPFGSDTQYF. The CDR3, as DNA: TGTGCCAGCAGCCAACCCTTTGGGTCAGATACGCAGTATTTT.